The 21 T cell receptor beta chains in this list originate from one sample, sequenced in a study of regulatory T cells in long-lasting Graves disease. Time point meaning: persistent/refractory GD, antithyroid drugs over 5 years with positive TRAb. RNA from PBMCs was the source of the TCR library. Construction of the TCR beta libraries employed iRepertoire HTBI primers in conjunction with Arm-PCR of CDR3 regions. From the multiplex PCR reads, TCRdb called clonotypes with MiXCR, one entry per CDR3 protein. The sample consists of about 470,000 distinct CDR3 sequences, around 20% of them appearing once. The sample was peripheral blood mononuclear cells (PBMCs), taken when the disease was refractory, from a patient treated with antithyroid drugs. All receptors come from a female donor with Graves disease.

DNA for the CDR3: TGTGCCAGCTCACCGACCGGGACGGGAAGCGATCAGCCCCAGCATTTT. Translation gives CASSPTGTGSDQPQHF. The rearrangement links TRBV18 to TRBJ1-5, with a weak D call TRBD1 (5 bases). The CDR3 covers 16 residues. CDR1 is KGHSH, CDR2 LQKENI, per germline. V dropped 3 bases and J dropped 5 bases, with 17 bases sitting between them.

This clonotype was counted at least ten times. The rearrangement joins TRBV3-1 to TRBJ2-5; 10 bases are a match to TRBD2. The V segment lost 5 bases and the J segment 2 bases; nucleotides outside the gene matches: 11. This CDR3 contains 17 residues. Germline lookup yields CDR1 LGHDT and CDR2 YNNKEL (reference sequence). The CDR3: CASSEQKGGLAQETQYF. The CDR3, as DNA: TGTGCCAGCAGCGAACAGAAAGGGGGACTAGCGCAAGAGACCCAGTACTTC.

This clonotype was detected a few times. The CDR3 region is CASSWRQRDEQYF. Written as DNA, the CDR3 is TGTGCCAGCAGTTGGAGACAGAGGGACGAGCAGTACTTC. The chain carries TRBV6-2 or TRBV6-3 and TRBJ2-7; D possibly uses TRBD1 or TRBD2 (5 bases each). V was clipped by 4 bases and J by 5 bases, with 12 bases between them. This CDR3 region has 13 residues. Germline V gene data show CDR1 as MNHEY and CDR2 as SVGEGT.

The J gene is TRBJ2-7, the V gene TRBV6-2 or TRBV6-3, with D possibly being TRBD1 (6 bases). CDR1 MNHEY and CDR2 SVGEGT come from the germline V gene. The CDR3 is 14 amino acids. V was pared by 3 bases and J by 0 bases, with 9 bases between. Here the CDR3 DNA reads TGTGCCAGCAGTTATGGGGACACCTCCTACGAGCAGTACTTC. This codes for CASSYGDTSYEQYF.

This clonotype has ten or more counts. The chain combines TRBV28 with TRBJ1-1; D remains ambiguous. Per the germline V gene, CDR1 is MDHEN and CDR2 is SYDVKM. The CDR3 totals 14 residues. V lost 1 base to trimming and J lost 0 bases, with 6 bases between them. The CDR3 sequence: CASSLYTVNTEAFF. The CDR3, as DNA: TGTGCCAGCAGTTTATATACGGTGAACACTGAAGCTTTCTTT.

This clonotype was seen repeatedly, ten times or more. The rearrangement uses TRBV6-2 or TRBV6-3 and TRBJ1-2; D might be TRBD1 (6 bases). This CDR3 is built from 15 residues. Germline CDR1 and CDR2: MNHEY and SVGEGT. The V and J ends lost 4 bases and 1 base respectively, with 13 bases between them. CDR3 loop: CASSSTGILNYGYTF. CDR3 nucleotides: TGTGCCAGCAGTTCCACAGGGATCCTTAACTATGGCTACACCTTC.

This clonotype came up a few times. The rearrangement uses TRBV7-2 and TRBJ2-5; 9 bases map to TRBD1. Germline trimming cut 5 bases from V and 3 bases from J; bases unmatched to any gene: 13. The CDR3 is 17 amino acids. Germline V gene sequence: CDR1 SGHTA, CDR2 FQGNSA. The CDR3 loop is CASSTPGQGSREETQYF. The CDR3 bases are TGTGCCAGCAGCACTCCGGGACAGGGCTCGAGGGAAGAGACCCAGTACTTC.

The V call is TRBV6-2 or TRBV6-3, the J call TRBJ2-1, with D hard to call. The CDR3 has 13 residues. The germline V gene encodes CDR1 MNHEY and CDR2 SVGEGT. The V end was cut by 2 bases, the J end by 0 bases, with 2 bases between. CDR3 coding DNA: TGTGCCAGCAGTTACACCTCCTACAATGAGCAGTTCTTC. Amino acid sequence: CASSYTSYNEQFF.

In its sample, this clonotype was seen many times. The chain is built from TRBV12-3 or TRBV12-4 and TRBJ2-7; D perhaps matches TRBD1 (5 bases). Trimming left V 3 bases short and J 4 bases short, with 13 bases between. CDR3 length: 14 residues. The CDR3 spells CASSLEGVGYEQYF. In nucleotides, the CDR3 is TGTGCCAGCAGTTTGGAAGGGGTTGGGTACGAGCAGTACTTC.

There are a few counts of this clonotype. This CDR3 is CASSYLAGGDNEQFF. The CDR3 DNA sequence: TGTGCCAGCAGTTACCTAGCGGGAGGGGACAATGAGCAGTTCTTC. The genes are TRBV2 and TRBJ2-1; the match to TRBD2 covers 12 bases. Losses at the gene ends were 5 bases for V and 5 bases for J; bases not matched to a gene: 4. Germline lookup yields CDR1 SNHLY and CDR2 FYNNEI. The CDR3 consists of 15 residues.

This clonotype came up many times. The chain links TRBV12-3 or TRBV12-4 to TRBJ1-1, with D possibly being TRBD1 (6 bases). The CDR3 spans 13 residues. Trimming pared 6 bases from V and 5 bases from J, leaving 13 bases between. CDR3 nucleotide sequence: TGTGCCAGCAGGCCCACAGGGTTGACTGAAGCTTTCTTT. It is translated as CASRPTGLTEAFF.

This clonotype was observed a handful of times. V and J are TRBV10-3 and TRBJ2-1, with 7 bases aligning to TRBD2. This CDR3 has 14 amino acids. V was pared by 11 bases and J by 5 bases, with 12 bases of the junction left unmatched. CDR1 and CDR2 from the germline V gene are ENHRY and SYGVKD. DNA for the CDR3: TGTGCCGTTAAAATATCCGGGGGGAACAATGAGCAGTTCTTC. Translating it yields CAVKISGGNNEQFF.

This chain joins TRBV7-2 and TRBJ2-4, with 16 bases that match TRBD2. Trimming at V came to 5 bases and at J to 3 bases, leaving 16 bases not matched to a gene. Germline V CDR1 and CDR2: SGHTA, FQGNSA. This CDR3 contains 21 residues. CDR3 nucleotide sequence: TGTGCCAGCAGCACCCCCAGCGGGACTAGCGGGAGGGCCGGTAACAAAAACATTCAGTACTTC. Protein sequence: CASSTPSGTSGRAGNKNIQYF. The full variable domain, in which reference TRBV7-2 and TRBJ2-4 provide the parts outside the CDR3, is GAGVSQSPSNKVTEKGKDVELRCDPISGHTALYWYRQSLGQGLEFLIYFQGNSAPDKSGLPSDRFSAERTGGSVSTLTIQRTQQEDSAVYLCASSTPSGTSGRAGNKNIQYFGAGTRLSVL.

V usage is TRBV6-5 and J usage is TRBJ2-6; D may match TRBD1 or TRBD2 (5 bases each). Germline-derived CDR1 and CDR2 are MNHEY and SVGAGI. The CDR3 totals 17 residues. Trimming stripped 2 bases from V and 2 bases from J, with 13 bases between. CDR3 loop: CASSYPLGVTGANVLTF. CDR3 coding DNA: TGTGCCAGCAGTTACCCCCTGGGGGTGACTGGGGCCAACGTCCTGACTTTC.

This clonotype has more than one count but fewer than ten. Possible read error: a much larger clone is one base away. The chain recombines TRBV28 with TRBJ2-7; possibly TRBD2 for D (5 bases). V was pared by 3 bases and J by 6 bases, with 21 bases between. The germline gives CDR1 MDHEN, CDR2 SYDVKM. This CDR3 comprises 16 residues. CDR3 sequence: CASSFTGNRGYGEQYF. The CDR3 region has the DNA TGTGCCAGCAGTTTCACGGGGAACCGGGGATACGGCGAGCAGTACTTC.

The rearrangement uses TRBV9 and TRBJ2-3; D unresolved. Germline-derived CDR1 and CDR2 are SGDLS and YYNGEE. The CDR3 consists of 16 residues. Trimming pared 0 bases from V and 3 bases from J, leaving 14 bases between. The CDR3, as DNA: TGTGCCAGCAGCGTAGACGGGCACACTGAGACAGATACGCAGTATTTT. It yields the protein CASSVDGHTETDTQYF.

CDR3 amino acids: CSARQGRGSETQYF. CDR3 nucleotides: TGCAGTGCTAGACAGGGAAGAGGGTCGGAGACCCAGTACTTC. The chain joins TRBV20-1 to TRBJ2-5, with D perhaps TRBD1 or TRBD2 (5 bases each). Germline CDR1 DFQATT, CDR2 SNEGSKA (reference sequence). The length of the CDR3 is 14 residues. The V and J ends lost 2 bases and 5 bases respectively, with 15 bases between them.

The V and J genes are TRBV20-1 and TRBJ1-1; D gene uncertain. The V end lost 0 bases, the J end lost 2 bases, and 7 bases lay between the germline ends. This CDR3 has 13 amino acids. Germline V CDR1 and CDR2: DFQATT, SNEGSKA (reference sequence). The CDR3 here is CSAREPGNTEAFF. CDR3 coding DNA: TGCAGTGCTAGAGAGCCGGGAAACACTGAAGCTTTCTTT.

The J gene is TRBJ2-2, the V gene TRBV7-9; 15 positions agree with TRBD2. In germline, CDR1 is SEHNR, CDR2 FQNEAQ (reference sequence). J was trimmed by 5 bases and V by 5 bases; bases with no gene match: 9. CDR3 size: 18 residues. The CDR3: CASSEGLAGGWWTGELFF. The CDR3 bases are TGTGCCAGCAGCGAAGGACTAGCGGGAGGGTGGTGGACCGGGGAGCTGTTTTTT.

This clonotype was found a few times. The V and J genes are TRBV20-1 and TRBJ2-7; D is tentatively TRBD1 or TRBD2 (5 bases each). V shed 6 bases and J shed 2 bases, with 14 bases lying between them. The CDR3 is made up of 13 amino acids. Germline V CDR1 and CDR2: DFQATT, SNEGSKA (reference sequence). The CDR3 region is CSASEGPAYEQYF. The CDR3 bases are TGCAGTGCCTCTGAGGGGCCCGCCTACGAGCAGTACTTC.

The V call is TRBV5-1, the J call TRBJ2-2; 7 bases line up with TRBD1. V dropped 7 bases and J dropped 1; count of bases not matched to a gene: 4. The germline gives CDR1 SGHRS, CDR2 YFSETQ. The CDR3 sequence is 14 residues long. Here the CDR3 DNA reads TGCGCCAGCCGAGGACAGGTGAACACCGGGGAGCTGTTTTTT. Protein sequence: CASRGQVNTGELFF.